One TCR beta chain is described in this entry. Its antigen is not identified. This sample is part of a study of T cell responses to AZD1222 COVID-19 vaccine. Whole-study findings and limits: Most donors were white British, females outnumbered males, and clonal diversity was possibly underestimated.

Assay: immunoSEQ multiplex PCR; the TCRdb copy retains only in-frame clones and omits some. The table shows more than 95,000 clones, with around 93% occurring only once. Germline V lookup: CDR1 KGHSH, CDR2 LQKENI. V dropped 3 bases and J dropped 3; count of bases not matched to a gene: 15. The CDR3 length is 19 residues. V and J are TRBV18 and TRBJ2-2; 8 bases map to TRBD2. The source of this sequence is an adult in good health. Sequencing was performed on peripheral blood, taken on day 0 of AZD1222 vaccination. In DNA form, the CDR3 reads TGTGCCAGCTCACCCTCCCGGACTAGCTCTGCCGGATACACCGGGGAGCTGTTTTTT. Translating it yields CASSPSRTSSAGYTGELFF.